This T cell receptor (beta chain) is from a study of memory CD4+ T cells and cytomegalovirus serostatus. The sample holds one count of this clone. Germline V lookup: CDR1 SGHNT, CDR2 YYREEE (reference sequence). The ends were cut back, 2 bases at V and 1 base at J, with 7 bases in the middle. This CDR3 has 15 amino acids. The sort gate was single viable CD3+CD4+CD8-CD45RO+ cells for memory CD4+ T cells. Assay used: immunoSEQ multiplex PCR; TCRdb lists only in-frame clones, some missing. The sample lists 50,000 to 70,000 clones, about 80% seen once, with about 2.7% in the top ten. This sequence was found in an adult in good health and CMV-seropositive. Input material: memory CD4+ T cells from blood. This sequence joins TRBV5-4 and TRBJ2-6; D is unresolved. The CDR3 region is CASSLVGSGANVLTF. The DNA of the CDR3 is TGTGCCAGCAGCTTAGTGGGTTCTGGGGCCAACGTCCTGACTTTC.